This T cell receptor (beta chain) was observed in a study of identical twins. TCRdb independently ran MiXCR on the 5' RACE reads; one entry per CDR3 protein. The table includes 650,000 to 750,000 distinct CDR3 sequences, approximately 22% detected once. Study-level results: Findings depended on cross-sectional statistics rather than tracking the same donors.

Per germline, CDR1 SGHRS and CDR2 YFSETQ. The CDR3 sequence is 14 residues long. Trimming stripped 0 bases from V and 5 bases from J, with 10 bases between. This clonotype showed up just a few times. Its antigen is unknown. The sample was also reused in another study, on T cells expressing NK-cell markers. That paper adds: Whether expanded NKG2C-expressing T cell clones recognize HCMV is unknown.

The sample consisted of PBMCs. This receptor was identified in a woman aged 18-29 years in good health. This chain joins TRBV5-1 and TRBJ2-3; D unclear. CDR3 residues: CASSLETVVDTQYF. The CDR3 DNA reads TGCGCCAGCAGCTTGGAGACCGTTGTAGATACGCAGTATTTT.